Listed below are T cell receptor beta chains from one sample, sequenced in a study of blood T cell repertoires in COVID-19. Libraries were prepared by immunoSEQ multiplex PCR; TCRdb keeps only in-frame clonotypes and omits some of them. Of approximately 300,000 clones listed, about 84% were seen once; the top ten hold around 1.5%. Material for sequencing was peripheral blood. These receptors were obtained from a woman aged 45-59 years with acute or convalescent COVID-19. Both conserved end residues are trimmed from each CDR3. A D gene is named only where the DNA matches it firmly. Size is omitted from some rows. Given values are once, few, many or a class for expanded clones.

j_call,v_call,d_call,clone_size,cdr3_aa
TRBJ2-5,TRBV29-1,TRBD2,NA,SVQQARGSGSN
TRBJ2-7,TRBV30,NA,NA,AWSGGTGTRAYEQY
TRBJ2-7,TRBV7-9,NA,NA,ASSSGLAYEQY
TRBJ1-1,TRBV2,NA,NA,ASSYIQGITEAF
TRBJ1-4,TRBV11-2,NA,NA,ASSLGQVVGEKLF
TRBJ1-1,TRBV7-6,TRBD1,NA,ASSMDRLRFMNTEAF
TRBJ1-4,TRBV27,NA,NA,ASSLYSTGLLPLNEKLF
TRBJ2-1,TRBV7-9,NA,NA,ASSFSGSNSDEQF
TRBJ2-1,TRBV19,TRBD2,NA,ASSWGLAAYNEQF
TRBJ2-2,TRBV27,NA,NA,ASRRTGILAGELF
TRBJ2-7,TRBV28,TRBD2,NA,ASSSAGANYEQY
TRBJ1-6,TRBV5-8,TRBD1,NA,ASSSTGGNSRSYNSPLH
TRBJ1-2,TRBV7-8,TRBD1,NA,ASISTYPWDRVAGYT
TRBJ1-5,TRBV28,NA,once,ASSLGGGGGRNQPQH
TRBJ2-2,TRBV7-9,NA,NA,ASSLGGRDWFNTGELF
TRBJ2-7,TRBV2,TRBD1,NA,ASSMGQGAYEQY
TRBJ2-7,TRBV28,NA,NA,ASSTPDSRYEQY
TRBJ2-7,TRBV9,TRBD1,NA,ASSAARGPTYEQY
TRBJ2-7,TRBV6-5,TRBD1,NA,ASSYSRQGDYEQY
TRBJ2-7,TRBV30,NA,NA,AWSGQAKQY
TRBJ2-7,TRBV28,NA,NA,ASSLTRYEQY
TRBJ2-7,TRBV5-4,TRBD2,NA,ASSWVASGAYEQY
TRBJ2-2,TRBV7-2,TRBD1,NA,ASAPRTGAGELF